A selection of T cell receptor beta chains follows, all from one sample in a study of shared clonotypes between healthy human individuals. Libraries were prepared by immunoSEQ multiplex PCR; TCRdb keeps only in-frame clonotypes and omits some of them. Among about 2.4 million clones listed, over 85% were seen once. Specimen: naive CD4+ T cells from PBMCs. The receptors were sampled from a man aged 18 to 29 in good health. Some clones in this sample may be carry-over from other donors' samples. The CDR3 runs from the conserved cysteine through the conserved F or W. D genes are given only for firm matches. Rows may omit the clone size; those that give it use once, few, many or a size class.

clone_size	v_call	j_call	d_call	cdr3_aa	cdr3_nt
NA	TRBV6-5	TRBJ1-2	NA	CASSYSVLTNYGYTF	TGTGCCAGCAGTTACTCGGTTTTAACTAACTATGGCTACACCTTC
NA	TRBV5-1	TRBJ2-7	TRBD2	CASSLAPAGEAYEQYF	TGCGCCAGCAGCTTGGCACCAGCGGGAGAGGCGTACGAGCAGTACTTC
NA	TRBV12-1	TRBJ2-1	NA	CASSFRGNEQFF	TGTGCCAGCAGCTTCCGGGGGAATGAGCAGTTCTTC
NA	TRBV27	TRBJ2-3	TRBD2	CASSLSSSGGIKDTQYF	TGTGCCAGCAGTTTATCCTCGAGCGGGGGGATCAAGGATACGCAGTATTTT
NA	TRBV27	TRBJ2-7	TRBD2	CASSPGRGHPHSYEQYF	TGTGCCAGCAGTCCGGGGAGGGGCCATCCTCACTCCTACGAGCAGTACTTC
NA	TRBV28	TRBJ2-3	NA	CASSGVGDTQYF	TGTGCCAGCAGTGGAGTAGGAGATACGCAGTATTTT
NA	TRBV7-9	TRBJ1-3	TRBD1	CASSLDRGAGNTIYF	TGTGCCAGCAGCTTAGACAGGGGGGCTGGAAACACCATATATTTT
NA	TRBV12-5	TRBJ1-3	NA	CASGLQTGAGGNTIYF	TGTGCTAGTGGTTTGCAGACGGGGGCTGGTGGAAACACCATATATTTT
once	TRBV4-2	TRBJ2-1	NA	CASRRGGSYNEQFF	TGTGCCAGCCGCCGAGGGGGCTCCTACAATGAGCAGTTCTTC
NA	TRBV4-3	TRBJ1-3	NA	CASSQTGTTSYASTIYF	TGCGCCAGCAGCCAAACCGGGACAACTAGTTACGCTTCGACCATATATTTT
NA	TRBV25-1	TRBJ2-3	TRBD2	CASSDVRWLAGAIDTQYF	TGTGCCAGCAGTGATGTGAGGTGGTTAGCGGGAGCAATCGATACGCAGTATTTT
NA	TRBV7-3	TRBJ1-1	TRBD1	CASSQEGGTGLPFEAFF	TGTGCCAGCAGCCAGGAGGGGGGGACAGGCCTTCCCTTCGAAGCTTTCTTT
NA	TRBV9	TRBJ1-6	NA	CASSGPVGRGSPLHF	TGTGCCAGCAGCGGCCCCGTGGGGCGCGGTTCACCCCTCCACTTT
few	TRBV10-1	TRBJ1-2	NA	CASSGYRDNGYTF	TGCGCCAGCAGTGGGTACCGGGACAATGGCTACACCTTC
NA	TRBV5-1	TRBJ2-2	NA	CASSLLSGAGELFF	TGCGCCAGCAGCTTGTTATCGGGGGCCGGGGAGCTGTTTTTT
NA	TRBV6-5	TRBJ1-5	NA	CASRPGTAPNQPQHF	TGTGCCAGCAGACCCGGGACTGCACCGAATCAGCCCCAGCATTTT
NA	TRBV19	TRBJ1-2	TRBD1	CASSLGGIDRVIYGYTF	TGTGCCAGTAGTCTGGGGGGCATTGACAGGGTGATCTATGGCTACACCTTC
NA	TRBV5-1	TRBJ2-1	NA	CASSLDFGLGRSSYNEQFF	TGCGCCAGCAGCTTAGATTTTGGCCTGGGGCGGAGCTCCTACAATGAGCAGTTCTTC
NA	TRBV6-5	TRBJ2-7	TRBD2	CASSSGLAGEQYF	TGTGCCAGCAGCTCGGGACTAGCGGGCGAGCAGTACTTC
NA	TRBV28	TRBJ2-2	TRBD2	CASSLTVASGYTGELFF	TGTGCCAGCAGTTTAACGGTGGCTAGCGGTTACACCGGGGAGCTGTTTTTT
NA	TRBV5-1	TRBJ2-2	NA	CASSLPSGLTGELFF	TGCGCCAGCAGCTTGCCGTCAGGACTTACCGGGGAGCTGTTTTTT
NA	TRBV11-3	TRBJ2-3	NA	CASSQGAVSTDTQYF	TGTGCCAGCAGCCAAGGGGCAGTGAGCACAGATACGCAGTATTTT